Presented here are 16 T cell receptor beta chains from one specimen sequenced in a study of Ad26.COV2.S vaccination and SARS-CoV-2 variants. As to treatment: some 20 received Ad26.COV2.S at low or high dose, single or two shots; about 5 received placebo; per-sample allocation not given. At day 63 after the first vaccine or placebo injection, samples were drawn. TCRdb's table, derived via immunoSEQ multiplex PCR, lists solely in-frame clones and lacks some. Counted here are some 390,000 clones, approximately 91% occurring once; the ten biggest clones make up 1.9%. The specimen comprised peripheral blood, sampled in a trial of Ad26.COV2.S vaccine versus placebo. These receptors originate from a person aged 18-65 years who received the Ad26.COV2.S COVID-19 vaccine or a placebo.

The chain carries TRBV30 and TRBJ1-2; 10 nucleotides match TRBD1. Germline CDR1 is GTSNPN and CDR2 is SVGIG (reference sequence). The CDR3 has 14 residues. V lost 1 base and J lost 7; bases outside the gene matches: 6. CDR3 coding DNA: TGTGCCTGGAGTGCGCGGACAGGGGGGAGTGGCTACACCTTC. Protein sequence: CAWSARTGGSGYTF.

The V gene is TRBV7-3, the J gene TRBJ2-2; 12 bases match TRBD2. Trimming removed 8 bases from V and 5 bases from J; junction bases left unmatched: 6. CDR1 SGHTA and CDR2 FQGTGA come from the germline V gene. The CDR3 has 15 amino acids. CDR3 DNA sequence: TGTGCCAGCGGACTAGCGGGATGGGGGACCGGGGAGCTGTTTTTT. Encoded protein: CASGLAGWGTGELFF.

The V and J genes are TRBV6-5 and TRBJ1-1; 9 bases are shared with TRBD1. Looked up from germline, CDR1 is MNHEY and CDR2 is SVGAGI. The CDR3 has 14 residues. The V gene end was trimmed by 4 bases and the J gene end by 4 bases; junction bases not matched to a gene: 4. As DNA, the CDR3 is TGTGCCAGCAGTTCGGGACAGGGAGGCACTGAAGCTTTCTTT. It specifies CASSSGQGGTEAFF.

V is TRBV6-1 and J is TRBJ2-7; TRBD1 matches at 7 bases. Trimming cost V 3 bases and J 5 bases; bases outside gene matches: 4. The CDR3 is 13 amino acids. Germline assignment: CDR1 MNHNS and CDR2 SASEGT. CDR3 loop: CASSETGSHEQYF. In nucleotides, the CDR3 is TGTGCCAGCAGTGAGACAGGGTCCCACGAGCAGTACTTC.

The chain combines TRBV3-1 (or the pseudogene TRBV3-2) with TRBJ1-6; D possibly corresponds to TRBD1 (5 bases). The CDR3 runs to 16 residues. The V end lost 4 bases, the J end lost 6 bases, and 16 bases lay between the germline ends. Germline loops: CDR1 LGHDT, CDR2 YNNKEL (reference sequence). The CDR3 loop reads CASSLTGRGVNSPLHF. CDR3 DNA: TGTGCCAGCAGCCTAACCGGACGGGGCGTTAATTCACCCCTCCACTTT.

This chain links TRBV30 with TRBJ1-2; possible D gene TRBD1, 5 bases. The germline V and J ends were trimmed by 5 bases and 4 bases, with 17 bases remaining between them. The CDR3 has 14 amino acids. Germline V CDR1 and CDR2: GTSNPN, SVGIG (reference sequence). CDR3 DNA sequence: TGTGCCTGGCTTCGGGCGGGAGACAGCTATGGCTACACCTTC. Translating it yields CAWLRAGDSYGYTF.

V gene TRBV5-6 combines with J gene TRBJ1-1; D call uncertain. Trimming removed 0 bases from V and 10 bases from J, with 16 bases in between. This CDR3 contains 14 residues. Germline V gives CDR1 SGHDT, CDR2 YYEEEE. CDR3 sequence (DNA): TGTGCCAGCAGCTTGGTTGGCGCGGGGTGGGCAGCTTTCTTT. The encoded protein is CASSLVGAGWAAFF.

The CDR3 region has the DNA TGTGCCAGCAGCTTAAGTCGGCAGAACTATGGCTACACCTTC. Translation gives CASSLSRQNYGYTF. The gene calls are TRBV7-3 and TRBJ1-2; the D is unclear. Germline assignment: CDR1 SGHTA and CDR2 FQGTGA. Trimming pared 1 base from V and 2 bases from J, leaving 8 bases between. There are 14 residues in the CDR3. Complete variable domain (other parts from reference TRBV7-3 and TRBJ1-2): GAGVSQTPSNKVTEKGKYVELRCDPISGHTALYWYRQSLGQGPEFLIYFQGTGAADDSGLPNDRFFAVRPEGSVSTLKIQRTERGDSAVYLCASSLSRQNYGYTFGSGTRLTVV.

This clone was counted a few times. This chain joins TRBV7-9 and TRBJ1-5; D is uncertain. The germline V and J ends were trimmed by 4 bases and 4 bases, with 5 bases remaining between them. The CDR3 extends over 12 amino acids. The V gene's germline CDR1 is SEHNR and CDR2 FQNEAQ (reference sequence). DNA for the CDR3: TGTGCCAGCAGCTCCCAGAATCAGCCCCAGCATTTT. Translating gives CASSSQNQPQHF.

As DNA, the CDR3 is TGCGCCAGCAGCTTGGACCGGACTAGCGGGTTCAGCTCCTACAATGAGCAGTTCTTC. This codes for CASSLDRTSGFSSYNEQFF. The chain uses TRBV5-1 and TRBJ2-1; the match to TRBD2 covers 11 bases. V shed 0 bases and J 0 bases; nucleotides not matched to a gene: 8. CDR3 length equals 19 residues. Germline CDR1 SGHRS, CDR2 YFSETQ.

The chain is built from TRBV18 and TRBJ2-1; 14 nucleotides agree with TRBD2. V lost 8 bases and J lost 7; bases outside the gene matches: 13. This CDR3 has 17 amino acids. The germline gives CDR1 KGHSH, CDR2 LQKENI. The CDR3 DNA is TGTGCCAGCACCCCCCCGGGACTAGCGGGAGTAGGTAATGAGCAGTTCTTC. Encoded protein: CASTPPGLAGVGNEQFF.

The DNA of the CDR3 is TGCGCCAGCACTAGTCTCTACACAGATACGCAGTATTTT. This encodes CASTSLYTDTQYF. The V gene is TRBV5-1, the J gene TRBJ2-3; D gene uncertain. V was pared by 6 bases and J by 2 bases, with 10 bases between. Germline V gene data show CDR1 as SGHRS and CDR2 as YFSETQ. The CDR3 has 13 residues.

The genes are TRBV2 and TRBJ1-2; D unclear. Germline loops: CDR1 SNHLY, CDR2 FYNNEI. This CDR3 comprises 15 residues. V lost 4 bases to trimming and J lost 4 bases, with 16 bases between them. CDR3 nucleotide sequence: TGTGCCAGCAGTGTCTTACCCAAAGGTACCTATGGCTACACCTTC. This sequence encodes CASSVLPKGTYGYTF.

The CDR3 DNA is TGTGCCAGCAGTGGTGGACTAGCGGGAGGAGTAGATACGCAGTATTTT. Translated, it gives CASSGGLAGGVDTQYF. The rearrangement joins TRBV6-1 to TRBJ2-3, with TRBD2 matching over 14 bases. CDR1 is MNHNS and CDR2 is SASEGT in the germline V gene. The trim removed 4 bases at V and 5 bases at J, leaving 5 bases unmatched. The CDR3 loop spans 16 amino acids.

The rearrangement links TRBV9 to TRBJ2-2, with TRBD1 matching 10 bases. Trimming at V came to 2 bases and at J to 5 bases, leaving 6 bases not matched to a gene. This CDR3 region has 16 residues. CDR1 is SGDLS and CDR2 is YYNGEE in the germline V gene. The CDR3 DNA is TGTGCCAGCAGCGTCACCGGGACAGGGGCTACCGGGGAGCTGTTTTTT. This sequence encodes CASSVTGTGATGELFF.

The genes are TRBV27 and TRBJ1-5; D possibly corresponds to TRBD1 (6 bases). CDR1 is MNHEY and CDR2 is SMNVEV in the germline V gene (reference sequence). The V end lost 3 bases, the J end lost 0 bases, and 21 bases lay between the germline ends. This CDR3 has 19 residues. CDR3 loop: CASSFKGPDRKYSNQPQHF. The CDR3 DNA reads as TGTGCCAGCAGTTTCAAAGGCCCCGACAGGAAATATAGCAATCAGCCCCAGCATTTT.